Listed below are T cell receptor beta chains from one sample, sequenced in a study of Ad26.COV2.S vaccination and SARS-CoV-2 variants. The method was immunoSEQ multiplex PCR; TCRdb's version includes in-frame clones alone and lacks a portion of them. This sample yields about 680,000 clones, of which around 92% are seen a single time; over 1.3% belongs to the top ten. The sequences come from peripheral blood, collected in a trial of Ad26.COV2.S vaccine versus placebo. The receptors here all came from a person aged 18-65 years who received the Ad26.COV2.S COVID-19 vaccine or a placebo. Each CDR3 is given with its conserved first and last residue. A D gene is named only where the DNA matches it firmly. Only part of the rows carry a size: once, few, many, or a class if the clone is expanded.

V gene	clone size	D gene	J gene	CDR3 protein	CDR3 DNA
TRBV7-2	-	TRBD1	TRBJ1-2	CASSQGQGGYGYTF	TGTGCCAGCAGCCAAGGACAGGGAGGCTATGGCTACACCTTC
TRBV2	-	TRBD1	TRBJ1-1	CASSDGQGFIAEAFF	TGTGCCAGCAGTGATGGACAGGGGTTCATCGCTGAAGCTTTCTTT
TRBV5-4	-	-	TRBJ2-3	CASSFSHAGTRTDTQYF	TGTGCCAGCAGCTTCTCTCATGCCGGGACCCGCACAGATACGCAGTATTTT
TRBV6-5	-	TRBD1	TRBJ1-4	CASSYQTGVNEKLFF	TGTGCCAGCAGTTACCAGACAGGGGTTAATGAAAAACTGTTTTTT
TRBV20-1	-	TRBD1	TRBJ2-7	CSASRDRGSHEQYF	TGCAGTGCCAGTAGGGACAGGGGCTCCCACGAGCAGTACTTC
TRBV7-9	-	-	TRBJ2-7	CASSPSTYEQYF	TGTGCCAGCAGCCCTTCAACTTACGAGCAGTACTTC
TRBV24-1	-	-	TRBJ1-5	CATSDPLGRDDSNQPQHF	TGTGCCACCAGTGACCCCCTGGGCAGGGATGATAGCAATCAGCCCCAGCATTTT
TRBV5-4	-	-	TRBJ2-1	CASSLLARQEQFF	TGTGCCAGCAGCCTTTTGGCGCGTCAAGAGCAGTTCTTC
TRBV2	-	TRBD2	TRBJ2-1	CASRGLAGSYNEQFF	TGTGCCAGCAGGGGACTAGCGGGCTCGTACAATGAGCAGTTCTTC
TRBV27	-	-	TRBJ2-5	CASRRLAQETQYF	TGTGCCAGCAGGAGACTGGCCCAAGAGACCCAGTACTTC
TRBV6-2/TRBV6-3	-	-	TRBJ2-3	CASSYTETDTQYF	TGTGCCAGCAGTTACACCGAGACAGATACGCAGTATTTT
TRBV3-1/TRBV3-2	few	-	TRBJ1-3	CASSQDWSNTIYF	TGTGCCAGCAGCCAAGATTGGTCGAACACCATATATTTT
TRBV9	-	-	TRBJ2-2	CASSVVGGRTGELFF	TGTGCCAGCAGCGTAGTCGGGGGCCGCACCGGGGAGCTGTTTTTT
TRBV5-1	-	TRBD2	TRBJ2-5	CASSWGQRGLAGQETQYF	TGCGCCAGCAGCTGGGGACAGAGGGGACTAGCGGGGCAAGAGACCCAGTACTTC
TRBV25-1	-	-	TRBJ1-3	CASSVPGRAGNTIYF	TGTGCCAGCAGTGTGCCAGGGCGGGCTGGAAACACCATATATTTT
TRBV3-1/TRBV3-2	-	-	TRBJ2-5	CASSQGLQETQYF	TGTGCCAGCAGCCAAGGATTACAAGAGACCCAGTACTTC
TRBV15	-	-	TRBJ1-5	CATSAGEGDREPQHF	TGTGCCACCAGCGCCGGGGAGGGGGATAGGGAGCCCCAGCATTTT
TRBV6-5	-	-	TRBJ2-3	CASGREDTQYF	TGTGCCAGCGGGCGTGAGGATACGCAGTATTTT
TRBV15	-	-	TRBJ2-1	CATSLSGSSYNEQFF	TGTGCCACCAGCCTTTCTGGTTCCTCCTACAATGAGCAGTTCTTC
TRBV3-1/TRBV3-2	-	-	TRBJ1-2	CASSQDGSVYGYTF	TGTGCCAGCAGCCAAGATGGTAGTGTCTATGGCTACACCTTC
TRBV11-3	-	TRBD1	TRBJ2-7	CASSPGQGSSYEQYF	TGTGCCAGCAGCCCCGGACAGGGGAGCTCCTACGAGCAGTACTTC
TRBV2	-	-	TRBJ1-2	CASSYPGQEYGYTF	TGTGCCAGCAGCTACCCGGGACAAGAATATGGCTACACCTTC
TRBV30	few	TRBD1	TRBJ1-5	CAWSPLDRGSNQPQHF	TGTGCCTGGAGTCCATTGGACAGGGGGAGCAATCAGCCCCAGCATTTT
TRBV3-1/TRBV3-2	-	TRBD1	TRBJ2-1	CASSQAQGVREQFF	TGTGCCAGCAGCCAAGCACAGGGGGTGCGTGAGCAGTTCTTC
TRBV10-3	-	-	TRBJ1-3	CAISGGAGNTIYF	TGTGCCATCAGTGGGGGGGCTGGAAACACCATATATTTT
TRBV5-4	-	TRBD1	TRBJ2-3	CASSPRDRVGSTDTQYF	TGTGCCAGCAGCCCCCGGGACAGGGTAGGGAGCACAGATACGCAGTATTTT
TRBV24-1	-	TRBD1	TRBJ2-3	CATSDPYIPPTGAADTQYF	TGTGCCACCAGTGACCCATATATCCCACCGACAGGGGCGGCAGATACGCAGTATTTT
TRBV20-1	-	-	TRBJ2-7	CSAREGPDCHF	TGCAGTGCTAGAGAAGGCCCGGACTGCCACTTC
TRBV6-2/TRBV6-3	-	-	TRBJ2-7	CASSLGGPGKQYF	TGTGCCAGCAGTTTGGGCGGGCCCGGAAAGCAGTACTTC
TRBV3-1/TRBV3-2	-	-	TRBJ1-5	CASSLGGVDSNQPQHF	TGTGCCAGCAGCCTCGGGGGCGTCGATAGCAATCAGCCCCAGCATTTT
TRBV6-5	-	-	TRBJ1-2	CASSFLPTSPNYGYTF	TGTGCCAGCAGTTTCCTTCCGACATCTCCTAACTATGGCTACACCTTC
TRBV3-1/TRBV3-2	-	TRBD1	TRBJ2-7	CASSRDRSSYEQYF	TGTGCCAGCAGCCGGGACAGATCCTCCTACGAGCAGTACTTC
TRBV6-2/TRBV6-3	-	TRBD2	TRBJ2-1	CASSYISGRMNEQFF	TGTGCCAGCAGTTACATTAGCGGGAGAATGAATGAGCAGTTCTTC
TRBV7-2	-	-	TRBJ1-5	CASSLSDYWGSNQPQHF	TGTGCCAGCAGCTTAAGCGACTATTGGGGTAGCAATCAGCCCCAGCATTTT
TRBV5-1	-	-	TRBJ1-3	CASSLDRVPSSGNTIYF	TGCGCCAGCAGCTTGGACAGGGTCCCCTCCTCTGGAAACACCATATATTTT